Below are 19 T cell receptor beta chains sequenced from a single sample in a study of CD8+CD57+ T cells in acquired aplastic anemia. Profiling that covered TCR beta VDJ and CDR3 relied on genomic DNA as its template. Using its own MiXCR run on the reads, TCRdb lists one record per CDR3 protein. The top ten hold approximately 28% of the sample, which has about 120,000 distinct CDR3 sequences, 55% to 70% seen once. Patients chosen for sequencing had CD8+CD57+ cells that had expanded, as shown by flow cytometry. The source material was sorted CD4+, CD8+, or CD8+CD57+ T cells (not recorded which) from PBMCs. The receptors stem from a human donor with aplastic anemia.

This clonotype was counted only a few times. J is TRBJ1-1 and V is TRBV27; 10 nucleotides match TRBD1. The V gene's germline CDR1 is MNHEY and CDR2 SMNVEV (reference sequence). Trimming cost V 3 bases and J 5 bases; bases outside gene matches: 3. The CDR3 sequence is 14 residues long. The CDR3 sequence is CASSLGQGRTEAFF. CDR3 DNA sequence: TGTGCCAGCAGTTTGGGACAGGGGAGGACTGAAGCTTTCTTT.

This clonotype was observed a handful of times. CDR3: CASSVTGELFF. In DNA, the CDR3 is TGTGCCAGCAGTGTAACAGGGGAGCTGTTTTTT. The chain combines TRBV9 with TRBJ2-2; unclear D gene. Trimming pared 5 bases from V and 8 bases from J, leaving 7 bases between. CDR1 and CDR2 (germline): SGDLS, YYNGEE. The CDR3 consists of 11 residues.

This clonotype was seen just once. CDR3 bases: TGTGCCAGCAGTGAAGCGGAGGTGGTCGTGGCCCAGCATTTT. Amino acids: CASSEAEVVVAQHF. This chain joins TRBV2 and TRBJ1-5; D not certain. The germline V gene encodes CDR1 SNHLY and CDR2 FYNNEI. Trimming removed 0 bases at V and 11 bases at J, with 14 bases between. This CDR3 has 14 residues.

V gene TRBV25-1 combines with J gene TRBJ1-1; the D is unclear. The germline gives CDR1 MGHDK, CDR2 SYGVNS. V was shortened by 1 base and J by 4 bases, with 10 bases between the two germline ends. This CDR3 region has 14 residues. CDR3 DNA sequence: TGTGCCAGCAGTGAATCCTCATGGGTCACTGAAGCTTTCTTT. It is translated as CASSESSWVTEAFF.

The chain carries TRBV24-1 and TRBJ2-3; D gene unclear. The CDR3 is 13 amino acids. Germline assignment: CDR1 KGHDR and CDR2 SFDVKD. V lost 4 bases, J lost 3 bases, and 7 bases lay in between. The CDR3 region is CATSEPPTDTQYF. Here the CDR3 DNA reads TGTGCCACCAGTGAGCCTCCTACAGATACGCAGTATTTT.

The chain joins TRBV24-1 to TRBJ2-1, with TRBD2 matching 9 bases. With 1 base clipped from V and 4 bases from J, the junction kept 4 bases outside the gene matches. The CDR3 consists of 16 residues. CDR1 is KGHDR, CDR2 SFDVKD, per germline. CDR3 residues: CATSDFSSGGYNEQFF. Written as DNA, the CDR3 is TGTGCCACCAGTGATTTCAGTAGCGGGGGATACAATGAGCAGTTCTTC.

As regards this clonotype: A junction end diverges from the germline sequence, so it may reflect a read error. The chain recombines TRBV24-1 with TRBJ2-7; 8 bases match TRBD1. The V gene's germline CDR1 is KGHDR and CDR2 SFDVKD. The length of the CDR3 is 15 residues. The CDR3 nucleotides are TGTGCCACCGGTGATTTACAGGGGGACACCGGGGAGCTGTACTTC. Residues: CATGDLQGDTGELYF.

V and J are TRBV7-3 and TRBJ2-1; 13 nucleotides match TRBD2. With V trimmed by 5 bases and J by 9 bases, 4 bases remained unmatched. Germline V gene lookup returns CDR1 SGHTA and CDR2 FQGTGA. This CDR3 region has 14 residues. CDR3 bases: TGTGCCAGCAGCGCTACTAGCGGGAGGGTTGAGCAGTTCTTC. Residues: CASSATSGRVEQFF.

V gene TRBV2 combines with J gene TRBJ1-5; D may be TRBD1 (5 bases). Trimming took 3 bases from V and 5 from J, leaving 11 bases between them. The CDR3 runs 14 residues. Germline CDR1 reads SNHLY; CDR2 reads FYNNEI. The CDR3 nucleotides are TGTGCCAGCAGTGACAGGGTCTGGGATCAGCCCCAGCATTTT. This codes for CASSDRVWDQPQHF.

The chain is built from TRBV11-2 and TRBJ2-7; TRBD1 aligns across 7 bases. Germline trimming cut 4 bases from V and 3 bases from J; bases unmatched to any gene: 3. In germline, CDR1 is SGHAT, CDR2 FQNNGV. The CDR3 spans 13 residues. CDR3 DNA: TGTGCCAGCAGCTCGTCAGGGGGCTACGAGCAGTACTTC. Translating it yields CASSSSGGYEQYF.

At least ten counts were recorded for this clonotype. The CDR3 protein is CASSLRPADSNQPQHF. CDR3 coding DNA: TGTGCCAGCAGCTTGAGACCAGCAGATAGCAATCAGCCCCAGCATTTT. The rearrangement links TRBV5-5 to TRBJ1-5; D not certain. CDR1 is SGHKS, CDR2 YYEKEE, per germline (reference sequence). CDR3 length: 16 amino acids. Trimming took off 1 base at V and 0 bases at J, with 11 bases between the two ends.

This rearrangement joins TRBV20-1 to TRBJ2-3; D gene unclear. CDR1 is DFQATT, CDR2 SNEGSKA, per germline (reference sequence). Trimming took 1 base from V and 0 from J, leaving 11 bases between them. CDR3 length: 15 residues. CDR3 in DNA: TGCAGTGCTAGAGCTTCGTGGGAAAGCACAGATACGCAGTATTTT. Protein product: CSARASWESTDTQYF.

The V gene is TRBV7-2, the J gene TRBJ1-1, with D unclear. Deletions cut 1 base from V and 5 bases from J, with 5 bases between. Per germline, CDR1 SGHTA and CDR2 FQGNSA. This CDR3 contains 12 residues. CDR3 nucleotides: TGTGCCAGCAGCTTAGACCAGACTGAAGCTTTCTTT. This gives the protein CASSLDQTEAFF.

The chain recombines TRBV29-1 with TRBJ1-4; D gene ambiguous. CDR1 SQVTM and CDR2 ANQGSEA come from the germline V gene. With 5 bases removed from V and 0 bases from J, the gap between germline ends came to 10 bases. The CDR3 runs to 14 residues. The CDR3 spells CSVSVSATNEKLFF. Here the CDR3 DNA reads TGCAGCGTTAGTGTAAGCGCAACTAATGAAAAACTGTTTTTT.

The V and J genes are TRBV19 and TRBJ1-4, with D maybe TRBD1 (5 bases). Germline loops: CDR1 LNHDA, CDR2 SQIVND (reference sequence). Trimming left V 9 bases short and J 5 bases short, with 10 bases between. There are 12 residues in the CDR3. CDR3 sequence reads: CASQGENEKLFF. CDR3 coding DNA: TGTGCCAGCCAGGGCGAGAATGAAAAACTGTTTTTT. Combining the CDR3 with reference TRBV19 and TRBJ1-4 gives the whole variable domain DGGITQSPKYLFRKEGQNVTLSCEQNLNHDAMYWYRQDPGQGLRLIYYSQIVNDFQKGDIAEGYSVSREKKESFPLTVTSAQKNPTAFYLCASQGENEKLFFGSGTQLSVL.

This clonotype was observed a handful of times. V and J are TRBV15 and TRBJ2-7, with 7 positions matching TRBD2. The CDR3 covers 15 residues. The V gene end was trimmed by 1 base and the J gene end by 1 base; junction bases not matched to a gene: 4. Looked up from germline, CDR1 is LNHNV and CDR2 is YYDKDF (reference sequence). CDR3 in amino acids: CATSRVREHSYEQYF. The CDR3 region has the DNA TGTGCCACCAGCAGAGTGCGGGAGCATTCCTACGAGCAGTACTTC. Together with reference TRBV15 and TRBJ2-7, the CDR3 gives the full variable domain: DAMVIQNPRYQVTQFGKPVTLSCSQTLNHNVMYWYQQKSSQAPKLLFHYYDKDFNNEADTPDNFQSRRPNTSFCFLDIRSPGLGDTAMYLCATSRVREHSYEQYFGPGTRLTVT.

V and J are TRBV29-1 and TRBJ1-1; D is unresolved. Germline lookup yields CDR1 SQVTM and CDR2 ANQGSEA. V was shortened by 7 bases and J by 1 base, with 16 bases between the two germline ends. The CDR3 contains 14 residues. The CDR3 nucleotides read TGCAGCGCCACCGGGAAGCCCTCGAACACTGAAGCTTTCTTT. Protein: CSATGKPSNTEAFF.

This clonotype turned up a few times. CDR3 coding DNA: TGTGCCACCAGTGATTACCATAGCAATCAGCCCCAGCATTTT. Residues: CATSDYHSNQPQHF. The V gene is TRBV24-1, the J gene TRBJ1-5, with D hard to call. V dropped 2 bases and J dropped 0 bases, with 4 bases sitting between them. The CDR3 totals 14 residues. Germline values: CDR1 KGHDR, CDR2 SFDVKD.

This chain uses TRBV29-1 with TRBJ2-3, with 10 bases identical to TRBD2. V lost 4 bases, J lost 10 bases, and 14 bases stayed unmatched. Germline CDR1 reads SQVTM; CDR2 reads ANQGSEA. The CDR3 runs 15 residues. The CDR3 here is CSVGALAGDQGAQYF. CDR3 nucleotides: TGCAGCGTTGGAGCGCTAGCGGGAGATCAGGGTGCGCAGTATTTT.